The 18 T cell receptor beta chains listed next were all sequenced from one sample in a study of tumor-infiltrating lymphocytes in primary liver carcinoma. The template, about 550 ng total RNA, yielded TCR beta cDNA made with a constant-region primer. Library construction for TCR beta comprised three nested multiplex PCR rounds performed with slightly modified ARM-PCR. Primers for the first two PCR rounds were TRBV1-TRBV30 forward primers and a C-beta reverse primer (approximately 10 cycles per round). TCRdb independently ran MiXCR on the multiplex PCR reads; one entry per CDR3 protein. The sample carries about 330,000 distinct CDR3 sequences, about two thirds recorded once. The researchers obtained blood RNA from unsorted whole blood and also extracted germline DNA. Specimen: peripheral blood. These receptors came from a man between 40 and 49 years old with primary liver carcinoma and hepatitis B virus infection.

About this clonotype itself: Since no conserved phenylalanine or tryptophan closes the CDR3, a read error is the likely cause. V is TRBV11-1 and J is TRBJ2-3; D is uncertain. The tail of the sequence fits TRBJ1-5 better, so the J call may be wrong. The CDR3 totals 15 residues. Germline V gives CDR1 SGHAT, CDR2 FQDESV (reference sequence). CDR3 protein: CASSSRPRLGDTQHL. The CDR3 coding sequence is TGTGCCAGCAGCTCTAGACCTCGTCTCGGGGATACGCAGCATTTG.

This chain joins TRBV6-2 or TRBV6-3 and TRBJ1-5; the D gene is possibly TRBD1 (5 bases). This CDR3 has 12 residues. Germline CDR1 is MNHEY and CDR2 is SVGEGT. The V end lost 5 bases, the J end lost 6 bases, and 8 bases lay between the germline ends. Written as DNA, the CDR3 is TGTGCCAGCAGTCAAGGGACTCAGCCCCAGCATTTT. Its translation: CASSQGTQPQHF.

In regard to this clonotype: Being one base from a much bigger clone, this may be a read error. The V call is TRBV10-3, the J call TRBJ2-7, with 7 bases identical to TRBD1. The CDR3 is made up of 17 amino acids. The germline gives CDR1 ENHRY, CDR2 SYGVKD. CDR3 DNA sequence: TGTGCCATCAGTGAGTCCCTGACAGGGACCTCTTCCTACGAGGAGTACTTC. This codes for CAISESLTGTSSYEEYF.

On this clonotype itself: Sequence at one end of the junction differs from germline and may be a read error. The rearrangement links TRBV4-2 to TRBJ1-6; weak D call: TRBD1 (6 bases). This CDR3 region has 16 residues. CDR1 LGHNA and CDR2 YNFKEQ come from the germline V gene. This chain's CDR3 is CASSQDTGDNNSPIHF. The DNA for the CDR3 is TGTGCCAGCAGCCAAGATACCGGGGACAATAATTCACCCATCCACTTT.

The CDR3, as DNA: TGTGCCTGGAGTCAATTGGGCTCCTACAATGAGCAGTTCTTC. Its protein product is CAWSQLGSYNEQFF. The V call is TRBV30, the J call TRBJ2-1; no definite D call. The V end was cut by 2 bases, the J end by 0 bases, with 8 bases between. This CDR3 region has 14 residues. Germline V CDR1 and CDR2: GTSNPN, SVGIG (reference sequence). Full variable domain (rest looked up from reference TRBV30 and TRBJ2-1): SQTIHQWPATLVQPVGSPLSLECTVEGTSNPNLYWYRQAAGRGLQLLFYSVGIGQISSEVPQNLSASRPQDRQFILSSKKLLLSDSGFYLCAWSQLGSYNEQFFGPGTRLTVL.

This clonotype came up a few times. This chain uses TRBV10-3 with TRBJ2-2, with 8 bases that match TRBD2. There are 14 residues in the CDR3. Germline V gives CDR1 ENHRY, CDR2 SYGVKD. Trimming removed 6 bases from V and 0 bases from J; junction bases left unmatched: 0. CDR3 coding DNA: TGTGCCATCAGAGCGGGAGCGAACACCGGGGAGCTGTTTTTT. Amino acid sequence: CAIRAGANTGELFF.

In regard to this clonotype: This may come from a read error, since a much larger clone is one base off. The chain links TRBV6-2 or TRBV6-3 to TRBJ2-1; D perhaps matches TRBD2 (6 bases). Per germline, CDR1 MNHEY and CDR2 SVGEGT. The length of the CDR3 is 17 residues. The CDR3: CASSPSFRERTYNERFF. The CDR3 bases are TGTGCCAGCAGTCCCAGTTTCCGGGAGAGGACCTACAATGAGCGGTTCTTC.

In its sample, this clonotype was seen once. This clone may be a read error of a much larger clone one base away. Here the CDR3 DNA reads TGTGCCACCATGGGAGGGAATTTCAACATTCAGTACTTC. It codes for CATMGGNFNIQYF. The rearrangement links TRBV12-3 or TRBV12-4 to TRBJ2-4; 7 bases map to TRBD2. There are 13 residues in the CDR3. Trimming at V came to 10 bases and at J to 7 bases, leaving 10 bases not matched to a gene.

A remark on this clonotype: A much larger clone sits a single nucleotide away, making a read error possible. The chain couples TRBV5-6 to TRBJ2-7, with 9 bases identical to TRBD1. CDR3 length: 15 residues. Germline V gene data show CDR1 as SGHDT and CDR2 as YYEEEE. CDR3 protein: CASSRYRDRVDEQYF. CDR3 sequence (DNA): TGCGCCAGCAGCCGCTACCGGGACAGGGTTGACGAGCAGTACTTC. Together with reference TRBV5-6 and TRBJ2-7, the CDR3 gives the full variable domain: DAGVTQSPTHLIKTRGQQVTLRCSPKSGHDTVSWYQQALGQGPQFIFQYYEEEERQRGNFPDRFSGHQFPNYSSELNVNALLLGDSALYLCASSRYRDRVDEQYFGPGTRLTVT.

The chain uses TRBV11-3 and TRBJ1-1; no clear D. Germline V CDR1 and CDR2: SGHNT, YENEEA. Trimming removed 4 bases from V and 14 bases from J, with 20 bases in between. The CDR3 is made up of 13 amino acids. Here the CDR3 reads CASSYSRFTETFF. The CDR3 DNA is TGTGCCAGCAGCTATAGTAGGTTCACTGAAACCTTCTTT.

This clonotype has a single count. At one boundary the junction diverges from the germline segment, which might be a read error. The rearrangement joins TRBV11-2 to TRBJ2-5; D perhaps matches TRBD1 (5 bases). The CDR3 spans 15 residues. CDR1 and CDR2 (germline): SGHAT, FQNNGV. The CDR3 nucleotides read TGTGCCAGCAGTTTAGGGGTCGCTGGGCAAGAGACCCAGTACTTC. Amino acids: CASSLGVAGQETQYF.

This clonotype was found many times. The genes are TRBV10-3 and TRBJ2-1; D may be TRBD2 (6 bases). This CDR3 spans 12 amino acids. Germline CDR1 is ENHRY and CDR2 is SYGVKD. V lost 10 bases and J 6 bases, leaving 13 bases between the germline ends. CDR3 loop: CATFSAGNEQFF. CDR3 bases: TGTGCCACCTTTTCAGCGGGCAATGAGCAGTTCTTC.

The chain links TRBV11-2 to TRBJ2-7; 10 nucleotides agree with TRBD2. The CDR3 runs 14 residues. Germline loops: CDR1 SGHAT, CDR2 FQNNGV. Germline trimming cut 11 bases from V and 4 bases from J; bases unmatched to any gene: 11. CDR3 residues: CAGTLGTSDYEQYF. The CDR3 nucleotides read TGTGCCGGCACGTTGGGGACTAGCGATTACGAGCAGTACTTC.

Turning to this clonotype: Since a much larger clone is just one base distant, this may be a read error. V and J are TRBV12-3 or TRBV12-4 and TRBJ2-1, with TRBD2 matching over 12 bases. V shed 4 bases, J shed 9 bases, and the junction held 13 bases outside the gene matches. The CDR3 extends over 17 amino acids. Here the CDR3 reads CASSYSLAGGGSIEQFF. CDR3 bases: TGTGCCAGCAGTTACTCCCTAGCGGGAGGGGGGTCCATTGAGCAGTTCTTC.

There are a few counts of this clonotype. CDR3 sequence reads: CASSPDRGGEQFF. The CDR3 DNA is TGCGCCAGCAGCCCCGACCGGGGGGGTGAGCAGTTCTTC. The chain links TRBV5-1 to TRBJ2-1, with 8 nucleotides matching TRBD2. The CDR3 consists of 13 residues. Germline CDR1 reads SGHRS; CDR2 reads YFSETQ. V trimming: 4 bases; J trimming: 9 bases; junction bases outside the gene matches: 6.

This clonotype has a single count. This CDR3 fails to terminate in the conserved phenylalanine or tryptophan, so it likely reflects a read error. In nucleotides, the CDR3 is TGTCCCAGCAGCTTAGATCTGGCGGATGAGCAGTTCTCC. The encoded protein is CPSSLDLADEQFS. This sequence joins TRBV11-2 and TRBJ2-1; unclear D gene. Germline-derived CDR1 and CDR2 are SGHAT and FQNNGV. The CDR3 runs 13 residues.

The V call is TRBV10-3, the J call TRBJ2-3, with D maybe TRBD1 (5 bases). The V and J ends lost 0 bases and 5 bases respectively, with 18 bases between them. Germline CDR1 ENHRY, CDR2 SYGVKD. CDR3 length: 17 amino acids. The CDR3 protein is CAISESGEIITEDTQYF. CDR3 coding DNA: TGTGCCATCAGTGAGTCAGGGGAAATAATTACAGAAGATACGCAGTATTTT.

This clonotype was recorded once. One base away lies a much larger clone, so this may be a sequencing read error. The J gene is TRBJ2-2, the V gene TRBV4-2; D tentatively reads TRBD1 or TRBD2 (5 bases each). This CDR3 contains 16 residues. Between the trimmed V and J ends, which lost 0 bases and 10 bases, there was a span of 18 bases. Germline loops: CDR1 LGHNA, CDR2 YNFKEQ. For the CDR3, the DNA is TGTGCCAGCAGCCAAGATGACGCGGGTGGGGCCGAGGAGCTGTTTTTT. It encodes CASSQDDAGGAEELFF.